Reported below is one T cell receptor (beta chain). This sample was included in a study of blood T cell repertoires in COVID-19. Study details: Samples taken during acute and convalescent COVID-19 were collected in the United States, Italy and Spain. Sample material is recorded as cDNA or gDNA derived from T cells, B-cell-depleted T cells, or PBMCs.

Authors' data handling: Reference gene primer amplification gave nucleated cell count estimates. The protocol was immunoSEQ multiplex PCR, while the TCRdb copy is restricted to in-frame clones and leaves out a portion. Clone size and the V and J calls come from that table; the DNA yielded D and trimming. The sample contains 100,000 to 150,000 clones, around 89% of which appear only once. Germline CDR1 is GTSNPN and CDR2 is SVGIG (reference sequence). The V end lost 8 bases, the J end lost 6 bases, and 16 bases lay between the germline ends. CDR3 length equals 13 residues. The source is a man between 45 and 60 years old with acute or convalescent COVID-19. This chain connects TRBV30 to TRBJ1-4; TRBD1 might be the D (5 bases). Sequenced input: peripheral blood. The CDR3 DNA is TGTGCCGGGGGAGGGGAGGCGTATGAAAAACTGTTTTTT. This gives the protein CAGGGEAYEKLFF.